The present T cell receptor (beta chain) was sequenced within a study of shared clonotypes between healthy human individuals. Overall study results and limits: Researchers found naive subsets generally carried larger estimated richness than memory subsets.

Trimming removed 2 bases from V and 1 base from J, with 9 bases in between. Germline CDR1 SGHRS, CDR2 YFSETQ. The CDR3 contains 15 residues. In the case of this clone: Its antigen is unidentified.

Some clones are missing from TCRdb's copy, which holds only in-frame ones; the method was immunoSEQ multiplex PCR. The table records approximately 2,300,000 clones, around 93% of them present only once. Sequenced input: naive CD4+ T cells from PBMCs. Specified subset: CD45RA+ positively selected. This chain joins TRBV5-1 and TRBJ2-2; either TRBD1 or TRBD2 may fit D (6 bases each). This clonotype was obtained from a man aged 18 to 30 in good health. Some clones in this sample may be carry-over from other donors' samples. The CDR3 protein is CASSFAGQNTGELFF. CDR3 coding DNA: TGCGCCAGCAGCTTTGCGGGACAGAACACCGGGGAGCTGTTTTTT.